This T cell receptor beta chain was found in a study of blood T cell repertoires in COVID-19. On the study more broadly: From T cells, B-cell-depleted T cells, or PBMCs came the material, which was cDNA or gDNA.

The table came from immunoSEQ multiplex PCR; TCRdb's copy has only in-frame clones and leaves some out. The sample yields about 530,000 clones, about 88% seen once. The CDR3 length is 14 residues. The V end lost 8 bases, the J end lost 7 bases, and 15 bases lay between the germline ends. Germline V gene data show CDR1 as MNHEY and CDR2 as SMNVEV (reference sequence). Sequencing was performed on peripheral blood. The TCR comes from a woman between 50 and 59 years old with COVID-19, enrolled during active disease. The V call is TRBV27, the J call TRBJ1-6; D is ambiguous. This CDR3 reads CASGGVSPNSPLHF. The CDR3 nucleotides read TGTGCCAGCGGCGGGGTCAGCCCCAATTCACCCCTCCACTTT.